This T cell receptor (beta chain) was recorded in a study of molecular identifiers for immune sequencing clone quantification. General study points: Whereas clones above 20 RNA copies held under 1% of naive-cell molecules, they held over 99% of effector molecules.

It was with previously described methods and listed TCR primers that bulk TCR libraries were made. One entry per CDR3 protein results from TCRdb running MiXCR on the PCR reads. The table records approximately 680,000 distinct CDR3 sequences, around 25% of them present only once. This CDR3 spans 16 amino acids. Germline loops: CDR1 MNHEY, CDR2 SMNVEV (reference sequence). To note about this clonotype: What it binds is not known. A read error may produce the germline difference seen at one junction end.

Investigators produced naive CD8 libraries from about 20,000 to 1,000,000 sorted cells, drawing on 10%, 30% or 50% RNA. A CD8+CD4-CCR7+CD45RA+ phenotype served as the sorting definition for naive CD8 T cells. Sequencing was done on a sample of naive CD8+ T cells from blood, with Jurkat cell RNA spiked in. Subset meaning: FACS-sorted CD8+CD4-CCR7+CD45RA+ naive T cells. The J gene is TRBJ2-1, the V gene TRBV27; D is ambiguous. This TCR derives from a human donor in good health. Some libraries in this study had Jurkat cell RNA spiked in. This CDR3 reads CASSWGSSPTYNEQSF. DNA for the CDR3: TGTGCCAGCAGTTGGGGATCTAGTCCCACTTACAATGAGCAGTCCTTC.